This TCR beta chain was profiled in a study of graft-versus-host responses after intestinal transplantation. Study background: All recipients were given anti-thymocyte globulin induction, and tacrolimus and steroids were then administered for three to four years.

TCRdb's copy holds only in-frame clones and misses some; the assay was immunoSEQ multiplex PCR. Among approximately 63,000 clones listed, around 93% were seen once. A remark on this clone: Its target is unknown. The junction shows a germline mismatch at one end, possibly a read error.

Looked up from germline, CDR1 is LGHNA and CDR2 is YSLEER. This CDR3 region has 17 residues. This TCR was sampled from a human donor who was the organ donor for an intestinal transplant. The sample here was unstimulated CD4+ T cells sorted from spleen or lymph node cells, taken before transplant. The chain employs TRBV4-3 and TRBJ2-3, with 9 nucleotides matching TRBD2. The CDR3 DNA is TGCGCCAGCGGCCAAGTCGGTCTAGCGGGGACCACAGATACGCAGTATTTT. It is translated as CASGQVGLAGTTDTQYF.